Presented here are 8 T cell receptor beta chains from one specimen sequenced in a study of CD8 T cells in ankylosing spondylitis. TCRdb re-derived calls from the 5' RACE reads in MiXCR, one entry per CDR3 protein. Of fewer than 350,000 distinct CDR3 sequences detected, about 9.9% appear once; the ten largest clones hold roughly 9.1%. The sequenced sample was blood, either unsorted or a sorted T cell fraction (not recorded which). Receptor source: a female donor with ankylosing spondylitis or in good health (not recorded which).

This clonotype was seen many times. In DNA, the CDR3 is TGTGCCAGCAGTGCCTTGACAGGGAGCAATCAGCCCCAGCATTTT. It translates to CASSALTGSNQPQHF. The chain combines TRBV28 with TRBJ1-5, with 7 bases fitting TRBD1. Germline V gene data show CDR1 as MDHEN and CDR2 as SYDVKM. Trimming took 5 bases from V and 1 from J; bases not matched to a gene: 5. The CDR3 covers 15 residues.

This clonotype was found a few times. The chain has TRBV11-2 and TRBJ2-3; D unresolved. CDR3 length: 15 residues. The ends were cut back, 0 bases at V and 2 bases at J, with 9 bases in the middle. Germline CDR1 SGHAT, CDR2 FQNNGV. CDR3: CASSLDGTNTDTQYF. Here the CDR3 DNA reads TGTGCCAGCAGCTTAGATGGCACGAACACAGATACGCAGTATTTT.

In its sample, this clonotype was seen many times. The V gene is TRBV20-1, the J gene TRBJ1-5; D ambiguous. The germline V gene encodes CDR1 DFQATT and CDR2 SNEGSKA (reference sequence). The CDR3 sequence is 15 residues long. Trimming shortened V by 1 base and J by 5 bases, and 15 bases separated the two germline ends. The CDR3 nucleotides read TGCAGTGCTAGAGTTCAACGGCAAACCTATCAGCCCCAGCATTTT. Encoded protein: CSARVQRQTYQPQHF.

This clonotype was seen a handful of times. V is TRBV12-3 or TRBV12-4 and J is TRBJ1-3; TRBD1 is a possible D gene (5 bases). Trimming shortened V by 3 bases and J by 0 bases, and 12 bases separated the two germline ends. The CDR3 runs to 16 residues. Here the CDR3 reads CASSFSAGGSGNTIYF. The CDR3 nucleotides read TGTGCCAGCAGTTTCTCCGCCGGGGGCTCTGGAAACACCATATATTTT.

The CDR3 spells CASSLGDRGVYEQYF. In nucleotides, the CDR3 is TGTGCCAGCAGTTTAGGGGACAGGGGGGTATACGAGCAGTACTTC. The chain carries TRBV27 and TRBJ2-7; TRBD1 agrees at 11 bases. The CDR3 covers 15 residues. Germline CDR1 reads MNHEY; CDR2 reads SMNVEV (reference sequence). Losses at the gene ends were 2 bases for V and 4 bases for J; bases not matched to a gene: 4.

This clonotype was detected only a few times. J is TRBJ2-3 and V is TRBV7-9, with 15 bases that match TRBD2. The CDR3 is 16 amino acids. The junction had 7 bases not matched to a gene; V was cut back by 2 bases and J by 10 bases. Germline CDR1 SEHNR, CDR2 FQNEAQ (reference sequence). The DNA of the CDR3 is TGTGCCAGCAGCTTAAGGCGGACTAGCGGGGGGGATGCGCAGTATTTT. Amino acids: CASSLRRTSGGDAQYF. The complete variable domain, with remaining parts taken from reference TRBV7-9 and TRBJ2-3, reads DTGVSQNPRHKITKRGQNVTFRCDPISEHNRLYWYRQTLGQGPEFLTYFQNEAQLEKSRLLSDRFSAERPKGSFSTLEIQRTEQGDSAMYLCASSLRRTSGGDAQYFGPGTRLTVL.

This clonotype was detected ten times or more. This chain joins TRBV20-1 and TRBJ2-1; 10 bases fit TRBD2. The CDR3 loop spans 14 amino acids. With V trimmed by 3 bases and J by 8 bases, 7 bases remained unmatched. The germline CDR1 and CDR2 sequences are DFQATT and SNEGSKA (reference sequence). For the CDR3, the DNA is TGCAGTGCTAGTGGACTAGCGGCCGGAGATGAGCAGTTCTTC. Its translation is CSASGLAAGDEQFF.

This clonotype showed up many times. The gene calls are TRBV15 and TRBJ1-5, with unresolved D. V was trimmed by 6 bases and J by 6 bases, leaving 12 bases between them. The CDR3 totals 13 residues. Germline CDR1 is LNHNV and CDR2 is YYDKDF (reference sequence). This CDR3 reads CATSRGRGQPQHF. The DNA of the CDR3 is TGTGCCACCAGTCGGGGTCGGGGTCAGCCCCAGCATTTT.